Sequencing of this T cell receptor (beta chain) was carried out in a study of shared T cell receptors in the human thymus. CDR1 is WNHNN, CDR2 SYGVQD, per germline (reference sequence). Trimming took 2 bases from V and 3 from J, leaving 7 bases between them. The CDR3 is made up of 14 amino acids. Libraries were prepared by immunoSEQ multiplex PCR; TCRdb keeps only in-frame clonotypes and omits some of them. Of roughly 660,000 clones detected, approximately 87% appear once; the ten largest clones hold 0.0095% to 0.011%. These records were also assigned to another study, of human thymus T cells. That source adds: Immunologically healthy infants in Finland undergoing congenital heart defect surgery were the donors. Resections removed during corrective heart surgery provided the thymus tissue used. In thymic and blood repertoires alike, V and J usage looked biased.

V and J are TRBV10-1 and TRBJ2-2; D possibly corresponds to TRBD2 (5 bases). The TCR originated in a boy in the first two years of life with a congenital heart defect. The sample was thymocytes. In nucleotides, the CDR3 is TGCGCCAGCAGTGAGAGAGCGGACACCGGGGAGCTGTTTTTT. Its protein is CASSERADTGELFF.